The 5 T cell receptor beta chains listed next were all sequenced from one sample in a study of T cell responses to AZD1222 COVID-19 vaccine. TCRdb keeps only in-frame clones here, not all; method: immunoSEQ multiplex PCR. The sample gives over 85,000 clones, roughly 90% of which show up once; approximately 15% is in the top ten. The source was peripheral blood, collected 28 days after the second AZD1222 dose. The receptors originated from an adult who received the AZD1222 COVID-19 vaccine.

The chain employs TRBV5-8 and TRBJ1-4; TRBD1 might be the D (5 bases). The CDR3 runs to 14 residues. The germline V and J ends were trimmed by 3 bases and 2 bases, with 8 bases remaining between them. Germline V lookup: CDR1 SGHTS, CDR2 YDEGEE. This CDR3 reads CASSWGSTNEKLFF. CDR3 DNA sequence: TGTGCCAGCAGCTGGGGCAGTACTAATGAAAAACTGTTTTTT.

The gene calls are TRBV5-8 and TRBJ1-1, with unresolved D. The CDR3 is 11 residues long. V gave up 7 bases and J gave up 6 bases, with 10 bases separating them. CDR1 and CDR2 (germline): SGHTS, YDEGEE. The CDR3 region has the DNA TGTGCCAGCCTAAGCTTCGCTGAAGCTTTCTTT. Residues: CASLSFAEAFF. Using reference TRBV5-8 and TRBJ1-1 for the parts outside the CDR3, the full variable domain is EAGVTQSPTHLIKTRGQQATLRCSPISGHTSVYWYQQALGLGLQFLLWYDEGEERNRGNFPPRFSGRQFPNYSSELNVNALELEDSALYLCASLSFAEAFFGQGTRLTVV.

This clone was recorded only once. The rearrangement uses TRBV3-1 (or the pseudogene TRBV3-2) and TRBJ1-2, with D perhaps TRBD1 (5 bases). Germline V CDR1 and CDR2: LGHDT, YNNKEL (reference sequence). The CDR3 is 14 residues long. Trimming cost V 2 bases and J 4 bases, with 11 bases left between them. The CDR3 protein is CASSQRTGTYGYTF. In nucleotides, the CDR3 is TGTGCCAGCAGCCAAAGGACGGGGACCTATGGCTACACCTTC.

The chain couples TRBV28 to TRBJ1-1; D is undetermined. CDR1 MDHEN and CDR2 SYDVKM come from the germline V gene. CDR3 length equals 14 residues. Trimming removed 2 bases at V and 5 bases at J, with 12 bases between. CDR3 region: CASSLLGVGTEAFF. CDR3 bases: TGTGCCAGCAGTTTACTCGGGGTAGGAACTGAAGCTTTCTTT.

The chain is built from TRBV18 and TRBJ1-2; perhaps TRBD1 as D (5 bases). Germline V lookup: CDR1 KGHSH, CDR2 LQKENI. The CDR3 length is 14 residues. Trimming cost V 3 bases and J 4 bases, with 12 bases left between them. CDR3 in DNA: TGTGCCAGCTCACCTTTTGGGGGAAGCTATGGCTACACCTTC. This gives the protein CASSPFGGSYGYTF.